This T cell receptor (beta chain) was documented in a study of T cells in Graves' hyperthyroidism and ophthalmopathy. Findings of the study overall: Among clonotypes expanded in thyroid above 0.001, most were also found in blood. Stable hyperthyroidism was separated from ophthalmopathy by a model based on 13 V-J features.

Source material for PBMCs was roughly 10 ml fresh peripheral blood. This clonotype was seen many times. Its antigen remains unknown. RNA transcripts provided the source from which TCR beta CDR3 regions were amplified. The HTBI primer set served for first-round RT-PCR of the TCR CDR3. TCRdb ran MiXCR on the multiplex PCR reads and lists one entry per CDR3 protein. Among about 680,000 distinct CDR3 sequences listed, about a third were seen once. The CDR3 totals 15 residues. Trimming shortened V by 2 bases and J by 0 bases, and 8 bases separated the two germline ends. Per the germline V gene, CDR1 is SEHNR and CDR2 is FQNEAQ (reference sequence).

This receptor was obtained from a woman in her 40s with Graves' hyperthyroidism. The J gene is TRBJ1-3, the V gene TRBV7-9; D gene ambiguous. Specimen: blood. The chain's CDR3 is CASSLTWDSGNTIYF. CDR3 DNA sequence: TGTGCCAGCAGCTTAACGTGGGACTCTGGAAACACCATATATTTT.